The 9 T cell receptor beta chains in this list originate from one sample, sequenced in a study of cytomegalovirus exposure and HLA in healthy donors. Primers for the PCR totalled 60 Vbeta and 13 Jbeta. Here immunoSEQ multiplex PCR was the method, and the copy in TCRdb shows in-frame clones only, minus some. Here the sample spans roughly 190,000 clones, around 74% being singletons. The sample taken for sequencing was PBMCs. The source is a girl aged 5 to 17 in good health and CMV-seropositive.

The CDR3: CASNPPGGREAFF. For the CDR3, the DNA is TGTGCCAGCAACCCCCCGGGCGGGAGGGAAGCTTTCTTT. This chain uses TRBV7-9 with TRBJ1-1, with D hard to call. The CDR3 runs 13 residues. Germline loops: CDR1 SEHNR, CDR2 FQNEAQ (reference sequence). V was clipped by 7 bases and J by 8 bases, with 17 bases between them.

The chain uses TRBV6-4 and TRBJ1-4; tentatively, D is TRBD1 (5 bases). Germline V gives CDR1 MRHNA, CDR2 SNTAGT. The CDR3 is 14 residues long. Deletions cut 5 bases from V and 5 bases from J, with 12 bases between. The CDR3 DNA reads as TGTGCCAGCAGTACACCGGGGGGGAATGAAAAACTGTTTTTT. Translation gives CASSTPGGNEKLFF.

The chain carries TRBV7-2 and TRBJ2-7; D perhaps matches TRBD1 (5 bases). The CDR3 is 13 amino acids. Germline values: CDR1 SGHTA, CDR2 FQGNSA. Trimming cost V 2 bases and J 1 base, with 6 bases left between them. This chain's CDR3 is CASSLRQSYEQYF. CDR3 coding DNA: TGTGCCAGCAGCTTACGACAGTCCTACGAGCAGTACTTC.

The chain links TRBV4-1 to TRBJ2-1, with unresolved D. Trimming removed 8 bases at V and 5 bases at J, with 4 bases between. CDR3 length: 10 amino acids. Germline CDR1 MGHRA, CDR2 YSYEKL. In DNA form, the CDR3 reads TGCGCCAGCGGGCACAATGAGCAGTTCTTC. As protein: CASGHNEQFF.

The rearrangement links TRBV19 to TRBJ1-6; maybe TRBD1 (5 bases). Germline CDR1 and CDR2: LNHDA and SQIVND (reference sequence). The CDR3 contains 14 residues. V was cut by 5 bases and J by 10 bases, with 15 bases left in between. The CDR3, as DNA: TGTGCCAGTAGTGGGGGGACGGCGCCGTCACCCCTCCACTTT. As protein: CASSGGTAPSPLHF.

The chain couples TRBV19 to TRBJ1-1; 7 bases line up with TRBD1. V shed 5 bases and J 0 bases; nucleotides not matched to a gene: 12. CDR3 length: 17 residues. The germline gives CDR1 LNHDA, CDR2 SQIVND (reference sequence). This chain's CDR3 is CASSREQGNPMNTEAFF. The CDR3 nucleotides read TGTGCCAGTAGTCGCGAACAGGGGAACCCCATGAACACTGAAGCTTTCTTT.

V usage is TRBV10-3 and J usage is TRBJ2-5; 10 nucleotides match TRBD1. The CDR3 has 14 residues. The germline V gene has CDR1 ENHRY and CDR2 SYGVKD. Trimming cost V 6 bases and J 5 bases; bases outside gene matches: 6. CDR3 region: CAISRDRGPETQYF. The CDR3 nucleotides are TGTGCCATCAGCCGGGACAGGGGTCCTGAGACCCAGTACTTC.

DNA for the CDR3: TGTGCCAGCAGACAACCCCCCCGGACAGACCACAATGAGCAGTTCTTC. This encodes CASRQPPRTDHNEQFF. The V and J genes are TRBV7-9 and TRBJ2-1; TRBD1 is a possible D gene (6 bases). Trimming removed 6 bases from V and 5 bases from J, with 20 bases in between. Germline V lookup: CDR1 SEHNR, CDR2 FQNEAQ (reference sequence). CDR3 length: 16 residues.

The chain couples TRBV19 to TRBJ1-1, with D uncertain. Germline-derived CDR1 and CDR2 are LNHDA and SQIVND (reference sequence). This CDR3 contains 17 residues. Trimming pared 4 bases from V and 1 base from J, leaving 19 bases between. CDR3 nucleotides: TGTGCCAGTAGTACACACTCGAGGGCGCCCCGGAACACTGAAGCTTTCTTT. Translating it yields CASSTHSRAPRNTEAFF.